Only a few counts were recorded for the clone carrying this T cell receptor beta chain. No antigen is known for it. The trim removed 5 bases at V and 1 base at J, leaving 6 bases unmatched. In germline, CDR1 is MNHEY, CDR2 SMNVEV (reference sequence). This CDR3 comprises 15 residues. The record originates from a study of T cells in Graves' hyperthyroidism and ophthalmopathy. The TCR beta CDR3 regions underwent amplification using RNA transcripts as the source. A set of HTBI primers served as the primers for a first-round RT-PCR of the TCR CDR3. Via MiXCR, TCRdb re-called the multiplex PCR reads, giving one row per CDR3 protein. Found here are about 360,000 distinct CDR3 sequences, about 14% of them singletons; the top ten hold 20%. Diagnosis of hyperthyroidism was new in patients aged 18 to 65, and its duration was under 2 months. Those patients with uncontrolled infection, other autoimmune disease, pregnancy or lactation were excluded. Diagnosing involved the use of clinical symptoms, serum thyroxine and TRAb, thyroid ultrasound and orbital computed tomography.

Overall study findings and caveats: In blood, most of the thyroid clonotypes expanded above 0.001 were also present.

Sequenced: blood. This sequence joins TRBV27 and TRBJ2-5, with 8 bases that match TRBD1. The sequence was obtained from a man between 25 and 39 years old with Graves' hyperthyroidism that later progressed to Graves' ophthalmopathy. CDR3 region: CASSPFTGGQETQYF. CDR3 in DNA: TGTGCCAGCAGTCCGTTCACAGGGGGCCAAGAGACCCAGTACTTC.